This T cell receptor beta chain was sequenced during a study of blood T cell repertoires in COVID-19. The wider study: Sources were T cells, B-cell-depleted T cells, or PBMCs; the material itself was cDNA or gDNA.

There are 15 residues in the CDR3. The germline V and J ends were trimmed by 0 bases and 0 bases, with 9 bases remaining between them. Germline lookup yields CDR1 SGHRS and CDR2 YFSETQ. Data came from immunoSEQ multiplex PCR; TCRdb stores just in-frame clones and leaves some out. Among roughly 300,000 clones listed, 89% were seen once. Sequencing was done on a sample of peripheral blood. The chain employs TRBV5-1 and TRBJ1-1; D gene unclear. The TCR originated in a young woman with COVID-19, enrolled during active disease. The CDR3 coding sequence is TGCGCCAGCAGCTTGGTCGTCAGTATGAACACTGAAGCTTTCTTT. Its translation: CASSLVVSMNTEAFF.